This passage covers 26 T cell receptor beta chains from one sample sequenced in a study of spatial heterogeneity in lung cancer. Study results and caveats: Tracking of tumor mutation counts was seen in expanded intratumoral alpha and beta TCR counts.

The antigens these receptors bind are not known. TCRdb fed the 5' RACE reads into MiXCR, producing one record per CDR3 protein. The sample shows 6,500 to 9,000 distinct CDR3 sequences, approximately 17% of them seen only once. Noted time point: sample taken at primary tumor resection. The specimen comprised lung tumor tissue, sampled at surgery. These receptors came from a female donor with early-stage non-small cell lung cancer.

Within the sample, this clonotype is medium-sized. The rearrangement uses TRBV7-3 and TRBJ2-1; 7 positions agree with TRBD2. Trimming took 0 bases from V and 7 from J; bases not matched to a gene: 12. The CDR3 extends over 17 amino acids. The V gene's germline CDR1 is SGHTA and CDR2 FQGTGA. CDR3 residues: CASSLTPQGGGSNEQFF. In DNA form, the CDR3 reads TGTGCCAGCAGCTTAACCCCCCAGGGCGGGGGATCGAATGAGCAGTTCTTC.

CDR3: CASSSTETQYF. The DNA of the CDR3 is TGCGCCAGCAGCTCTACCGAGACCCAGTACTTC. The chain couples TRBV5-1 to TRBJ2-5; D is ambiguous. Trimming shortened V by 3 bases and J by 5 bases, and 5 bases separated the two germline ends. Germline V gene data show CDR1 as SGHRS and CDR2 as YFSETQ. This CDR3 has 11 amino acids.

The chain couples TRBV6-2 or TRBV6-3 to TRBJ2-1; D ambiguous. CDR3 length: 14 residues. Per germline, CDR1 MNHEY and CDR2 SVGEGT. V lost 6 bases and J 4 bases, leaving 13 bases between the germline ends. CDR3 sequence reads: CASRTPEVYNEQFF. Written as DNA, the CDR3 is TGTGCCAGCAGGACGCCCGAGGTTTACAATGAGCAGTTCTTC.

The chain combines TRBV5-8 with TRBJ1-2; D is ambiguous. CDR1 SGHTS and CDR2 YDEGEE come from the germline V gene. V lost 2 bases and J 1 base, leaving 9 bases between the germline ends. The CDR3 loop spans 14 amino acids. CDR3 loop: CASSLIIFNYGYTF. The CDR3 DNA follows: TGTGCCAGCAGCTTAATCATATTTAACTATGGCTACACCTTC.

This chain connects TRBV4-1 to TRBJ2-7; 11 positions match TRBD1. The CDR3 is 17 amino acids. V lost 4 bases and J lost 2; bases outside the gene matches: 10. The germline gives CDR1 MGHRA, CDR2 YSYEKL. The CDR3 region is CASSLGIWTGGTYEQYF. The CDR3 DNA is TGCGCCAGCAGCCTCGGCATATGGACAGGGGGCACCTACGAGCAGTACTTC.

The chain uses TRBV11-2 and TRBJ2-5, with a possible D match to TRBD2 (5 bases). V was clipped by 1 base and J by 4 bases, with 10 bases between them. The CDR3 covers 14 residues. Germline V gene lookup returns CDR1 SGHAT and CDR2 FQNNGV. The CDR3 is CASSLGSGGETQYF. Written as DNA, the CDR3 is TGTGCCAGCAGCTTAGGGAGTGGAGGAGAGACCCAGTACTTC.

This chain joins TRBV7-2 and TRBJ2-1, with a tentative D call TRBD1 (5 bases). CDR1 is SGHTA and CDR2 is FQGNSA in the germline V gene. Trimming cost V 1 base and J 4 bases, with 11 bases left between them. The CDR3 length is 15 residues. For the CDR3, the DNA is TGTGCCAGCAGCTTAGATGGCAGGGCTTACAATGAGCAGTTCTTC. Protein sequence: CASSLDGRAYNEQFF. Combining the CDR3 with reference TRBV7-2 and TRBJ2-1 gives the whole variable domain GAGVSQSPSNKVTEKGKDVELRCDPISGHTALYWYRQSLGQGLEFLIYFQGNSAPDKSGLPSDRFSAERTGGSVSTLTIQRTQQEDSAVYLCASSLDGRAYNEQFFGPGTRLTVL.

This sequence joins TRBV5-1 and TRBJ2-3, with 7 bases identical to TRBD1. With V trimmed by 1 base and J by 4 bases, 6 bases remained unmatched. CDR1 and CDR2 from the germline V gene are SGHRS and YFSETQ. There are 15 residues in the CDR3. The CDR3 DNA follows: TGCGCCAGCAGCTTGCTAACAGGGGATCCAGATACGCAGTATTTT. Translated: CASSLLTGDPDTQYF.

This clonotype is labeled medium-sized. Written as DNA, the CDR3 is TGTGCCAGCAGCCAGCCCCCGACAGATACGCAGTATTTT. Translation: CASSQPPTDTQYF. The chain couples TRBV4-2 to TRBJ2-3; the D is unclear. The V gene lost 3 bases and the J gene lost 3 bases, with 7 bases spanning the gap. This CDR3 is built from 13 residues. CDR1 and CDR2 from the germline V gene are LGHNA and YNFKEQ.

There are a few counts of this clonotype. The chain employs TRBV20-1 and TRBJ1-6; weak D call: TRBD1 (5 bases). The CDR3 totals 15 residues. Trimming pared 2 bases from V and 3 bases from J, leaving 11 bases between. Germline V gene data show CDR1 as DFQATT and CDR2 as SNEGSKA (reference sequence). The CDR3 protein is CSARNQDNYNSPLHF. CDR3 nucleotide sequence: TGCAGTGCTAGAAATCAGGACAACTATAATTCACCCCTCCACTTT.

As to this clonotype: The junction does not match germline at one end; this may be a read error. The chain joins TRBV7-7 to TRBJ1-5, with 8 positions matching TRBD1. The germline gives CDR1 SSHAT, CDR2 FNYEAQ (reference sequence). The CDR3 is made up of 17 amino acids. The CDR3, as DNA: TGTGCTAGCAGCTTAGGAGACCGACAGGGGTTCAATCAGCCCCAGCATTTT. It codes for CASSLGDRQGFNQPQHF.

The rearrangement links TRBV29-1 to TRBJ2-2; D gene uncertain. Germline-derived CDR1 and CDR2 are SQVTM and ANQGSEA. The V end was cut by 4 bases, the J end by 2 bases, with 14 bases between. CDR3 length: 15 residues. This chain's CDR3 is CSVVRSSVNTGELFF. CDR3 DNA: TGCAGCGTTGTTCGGTCCAGCGTTAACACCGGGGAGCTGTTTTTT.

The J gene is TRBJ2-5, the V gene TRBV5-5; no clear D. Germline V gene data show CDR1 as SGHKS and CDR2 as YYEKEE (reference sequence). V was shortened by 4 bases and J by 0 bases, with 16 bases between the two germline ends. The CDR3 runs to 16 residues. CDR3 loop: CASSIPIGLYQETQYF. The DNA of the CDR3 is TGTGCCAGCAGCATCCCAATCGGCCTGTACCAAGAGACCCAGTACTTC.

This clonotype is medium-sized (0.01 to 0.1%). This rearrangement joins TRBV28 to TRBJ2-3; no clear D. This CDR3 spans 13 amino acids. V was cut by 7 bases and J by 2 bases, with 10 bases left in between. Germline V lookup: CDR1 MDHEN, CDR2 SYDVKM. CDR3 region: CASKRADTDTQYF. CDR3 DNA sequence: TGTGCCAGCAAACGAGCCGACACAGATACGCAGTATTTT.

The chain couples TRBV9 to TRBJ1-5; D is undetermined. V was cut by 4 bases and J by 6 bases, with 8 bases left in between. CDR1 and CDR2 (germline): SGDLS, YYNGEE. The CDR3 totals 12 residues. CDR3 residues: CASSNGLQPQHF. DNA of the CDR3: TGTGCCAGCAGCAACGGTCTTCAGCCCCAGCATTTT.

This clonotype is classed as medium-sized. The V gene is TRBV5-1, the J gene TRBJ2-2, with 7 positions matching TRBD1. The germline V gene has CDR1 SGHRS and CDR2 YFSETQ. J gave up 6 bases and V 4 bases, and 12 bases lay outside the gene matches. The CDR3 runs 16 residues. The CDR3 region is CASSAGTALAAGELFF. The CDR3 region has the DNA TGCGCCAGCAGCGCCGGGACAGCCTTGGCGGCCGGGGAGCTGTTTTTT.

This clonotype is large (0.1 to 1%) in the sample. The chain recombines TRBV29-1 with TRBJ2-1; 7 bases align to TRBD1. Germline loops: CDR1 SQVTM, CDR2 ANQGSEA. The CDR3 runs to 13 residues. Germline trimming cut 4 bases from V and 6 bases from J; bases unmatched to any gene: 6. The CDR3 region has the DNA TGCAGCGTTGGACGGACAGGAGGCAATGAGCAGTTCTTC. This codes for CSVGRTGGNEQFF.

The chain couples TRBV6-2 or TRBV6-3 to TRBJ1-5; 7 nucleotides agree with TRBD1. There are 16 residues in the CDR3. The junction had 8 bases not matched to a gene; V was cut back by 5 bases and J by 1 base. CDR1 MNHEY and CDR2 SVGEGT come from the germline V gene. The CDR3 sequence is CASSRSQGQSNQPQHF. In nucleotides, the CDR3 is TGTGCCAGCAGTAGAAGCCAGGGACAGAGCAATCAGCCCCAGCATTTT.

The V call is TRBV7-2, the J call TRBJ2-2, with TRBD2 matching 10 bases. This CDR3 has 15 residues. V lost 5 bases to trimming and J lost 4 bases; unmatched junction nucleotides: 4. Germline CDR1 and CDR2: SGHTA and FQGNSA. Here the CDR3 reads CASSRGLAPTGELFF. As DNA, the CDR3 is TGTGCCAGCAGCAGGGGACTAGCGCCCACCGGGGAGCTGTTTTTT.

This clonotype was seen only a few times. V usage is TRBV2 and J usage is TRBJ2-7, with TRBD2 as a possible D gene (6 bases). V was cut by 6 bases and J by 1 base, with 25 bases left in between. CDR1 is SNHLY and CDR2 is FYNNEI in the germline V gene. The CDR3 runs 18 residues. CDR3 protein: CASRPRWFGGIISYEQYF. The CDR3 DNA reads TGTGCCAGCAGACCAAGGTGGTTCGGGGGAATTATTTCCTACGAGCAGTACTTC. Using reference TRBV2 and TRBJ2-7 for the parts outside the CDR3, the full variable domain is EPEVTQTPSHQVTQMGQEVILRCVPISNHLYFYWYRQILGQKVEFLVSFYNNEISEKSEIFDDQFSVERPDGSNFTLKIRSTKLEDSAMYFCASRPRWFGGIISYEQYFGPGTRLTVT.

The V gene is TRBV5-1, the J gene TRBJ2-7; D gene ambiguous. V lost 4 bases to trimming and J lost 0 bases, with 5 bases between them. Germline V gene data show CDR1 as SGHRS and CDR2 as YFSETQ. This CDR3 is 12 amino acids long. The CDR3 protein is CASSPPSYEQYF. The CDR3 nucleotides read TGCGCCAGCAGCCCGCCCTCCTACGAGCAGTACTTC.

This chain connects TRBV6-5 to TRBJ1-3, with D possibly TRBD1 on 5 matching bases. The CDR3 has 14 amino acids. The V end lost 5 bases, the J end lost 0 bases, and 8 bases lay between the germline ends. Germline V lookup: CDR1 MNHEY, CDR2 SVGAGI. CDR3 protein: CASSEGYSGNTIYF. As DNA, the CDR3 is TGTGCCAGCAGTGAGGGGTACTCTGGAAACACCATATATTTT.

As DNA, the CDR3 is TGTGCCAGCACCCTTTTGACCAAGGGCGAGCAGTACTTC. This encodes CASTLLTKGEQYF. This rearrangement joins TRBV2 to TRBJ2-7; D not resolved. Between the trimmed V and J ends, which lost 7 bases and 6 bases, there was a span of 16 bases. CDR1 and CDR2 (germline): SNHLY, FYNNEI. The CDR3 covers 13 residues.

This clonotype was detected only a few times. The chain recombines TRBV7-6 with TRBJ2-1, with TRBD2 matching over 11 bases. The CDR3 totals 15 residues. V lost 1 base and J lost 7; bases outside the gene matches: 3. Germline CDR1 SGHVS, CDR2 FNYEAQ. CDR3 DNA sequence: TGTGCCAGCAGCTTAGTAACTAGCGGGGGAAATGAGCAGTTCTTC. Translating it yields CASSLVTSGGNEQFF.

This clonotype is medium-sized (0.01 to 0.1%) within its sample. The chain combines TRBV28 with TRBJ1-2; D possibly corresponds to TRBD1 (6 bases). This CDR3 contains 15 residues. Germline-derived CDR1 and CDR2 are MDHEN and SYDVKM. V lost 5 bases and J 4 bases, leaving 17 bases between the germline ends. The CDR3, as DNA: TGTGCCAGCAGTCTTACCCAGACAGGTAGCTATGGCTACACCTTC. Translating it yields CASSLTQTGSYGYTF.

The rearrangement links TRBV20-1 to TRBJ1-3; TRBD1 agrees at 8 bases. V lost 1 base to trimming and J lost 4 bases; unmatched junction nucleotides: 9. Germline V lookup: CDR1 DFQATT, CDR2 SNEGSKA (reference sequence). The CDR3 extends over 16 amino acids. The CDR3, as DNA: TGCAGTGCTAGAGCAATTCACAGGGGGACAGGAAACACCATATATTTT. Translating gives CSARAIHRGTGNTIYF.